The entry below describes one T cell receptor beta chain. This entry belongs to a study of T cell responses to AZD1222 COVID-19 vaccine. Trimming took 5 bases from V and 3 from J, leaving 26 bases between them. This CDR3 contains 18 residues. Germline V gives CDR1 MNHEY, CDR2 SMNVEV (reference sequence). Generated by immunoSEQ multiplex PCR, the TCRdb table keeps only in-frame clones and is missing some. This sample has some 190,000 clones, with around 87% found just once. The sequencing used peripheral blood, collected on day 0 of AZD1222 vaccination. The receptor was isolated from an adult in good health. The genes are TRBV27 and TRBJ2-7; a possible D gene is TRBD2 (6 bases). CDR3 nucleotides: TGTGCCAGCAGTCCATTCGGGGGACCGGCGACCAATCGCTACGAGCAGTACTTC. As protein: CASSPFGGPATNRYEQYF.